Shown below are 7 T cell receptor beta chains from a single sample sequenced in a study of blood T cell repertoires in COVID-19. Some clones are missing from TCRdb's copy, which holds only in-frame ones; the method was immunoSEQ multiplex PCR. The sample has roughly 100,000 clones, 85% to 90% seen once; the top ten hold roughly 4.2%. The sample was peripheral blood. The receptors here all came from a man aged 50-59 years with acute or convalescent COVID-19.

This clone is labeled medium-sized. The V and J genes are TRBV3-1 (or the pseudogene TRBV3-2) and TRBJ2-5, with D possibly TRBD2 on 6 matching bases. Between the trimmed V and J ends, which lost 1 base and 5 bases, there was a span of 26 bases. CDR3 length: 19 residues. Germline assignment: CDR1 LGHDT and CDR2 YNNKEL (reference sequence). The CDR3 here is CASSQVSRRDAIWGETQYF. Written as DNA, the CDR3 is TGTGCCAGCAGCCAAGTGTCTCGGCGGGACGCAATCTGGGGGGAGACCCAGTACTTC.

The J gene is TRBJ1-3, the V gene TRBV12-3 or TRBV12-4; TRBD1 matches 7 bases. V was clipped by 6 bases and J by 5 bases; unmatched bases: 4. The CDR3 loop spans 13 amino acids. The CDR3 loop is CASSRDSRNTIYF. The CDR3, as DNA: TGTGCCAGCAGCCGGGACAGCAGAAACACCATATATTTT.

V usage is TRBV18 and J usage is TRBJ1-1; D might be TRBD1 (6 bases). The ends were cut back, 5 bases at V and 6 bases at J, with 16 bases in the middle. Looked up from germline, CDR1 is KGHSH and CDR2 is LQKENI. The CDR3 has 14 residues. CDR3 in amino acids: CASSNQGFGAEAFF. The CDR3 DNA reads TGTGCCAGCTCAAACCAGGGGTTTGGCGCTGAAGCTTTCTTT.

The V gene is TRBV4-1, the J gene TRBJ1-2, with a weak D call TRBD1 (6 bases). This CDR3 is 18 amino acids long. Germline V gives CDR1 MGHRA, CDR2 YSYEKL. V was shortened by 0 bases and J by 6 bases, with 23 bases between the two germline ends. The CDR3 DNA reads as TGCGCCAGCAGCCAAGATCTTGGGATGGGGGCGCGAGGAAATGGCTACACCTTC. Encoded protein: CASSQDLGMGARGNGYTF.

This chain uses TRBV19 with TRBJ2-1, with D perhaps TRBD2 (5 bases). V lost 6 bases, J lost 1 base, and 16 bases lay in between. CDR3 length: 16 amino acids. Germline V CDR1 and CDR2: LNHDA, SQIVND (reference sequence). CDR3 in DNA: TGTGCCAGTAGCCCGGGGAGAGGTTCGTCCTACAATGAGCAGTTCTTC. It encodes CASSPGRGSSYNEQFF.

The chain carries TRBV3-1 (or the pseudogene TRBV3-2) and TRBJ1-6; D is undetermined. Germline CDR1 reads LGHDT; CDR2 reads YNNKEL (reference sequence). The CDR3 loop spans 16 amino acids. Trimming shortened V by 4 bases and J by 6 bases, and 16 bases separated the two germline ends. DNA for the CDR3: TGTGCCAGCAGCCGAGGCCTGCGGCGGGGTAATTCACCCCTCCACTTT. It codes for CASSRGLRRGNSPLHF.

The J gene is TRBJ1-5, the V gene TRBV27; D not resolved. The germline V gene encodes CDR1 MNHEY and CDR2 SMNVEV (reference sequence). CDR3 length: 13 residues. Deletions cut 0 bases from V and 7 bases from J, with 7 bases between. Here the CDR3 reads CASSLSGRQPQHF. The CDR3 region has the DNA TGTGCCAGCAGTTTATCAGGGAGGCAGCCCCAGCATTTT.